Sequencing of this T cell receptor beta chain was carried out in a study of regulatory T cells in long-lasting Graves disease. Study-wide findings and caveats: Shared public clonotypes totalled over 2,500 in persistent patients, compared with about 930 in new patients.

Construction of the TCR beta libraries employed iRepertoire HTBI primers in conjunction with Arm-PCR of CDR3 regions. TCRdb redid the calling of the multiplex PCR reads with MiXCR, one entry per CDR3 protein. The sample carries 390,000 or so distinct CDR3 sequences, about 23% recorded once. This clonotype was counted many times. No antigen is known for it. Indicated time point: persistent/refractory GD, antithyroid drugs over 5 years with positive TRAb. Construction of the TCR library relied on RNA isolated from PBMCs. The CDR3 consists of 17 residues. The ends lost 0 bases at V and 1 base at J; junction bases unmatched: 7. Per the germline V gene, CDR1 is DFQATT and CDR2 is SNEGSKA (reference sequence).

The TCR comes from a woman in her forties with Graves disease. Sequencing was performed on peripheral blood mononuclear cells (PBMCs), taken when the disease was refractory, from a patient treated with antithyroid drugs. The rearrangement joins TRBV20-1 to TRBJ1-1, with 11 nucleotides matching TRBD1. The CDR3 protein is CSARDFRTGGTNTEAFF. CDR3 bases: TGCAGTGCTAGAGATTTCCGGACAGGGGGCACGAACACTGAAGCTTTCTTT.